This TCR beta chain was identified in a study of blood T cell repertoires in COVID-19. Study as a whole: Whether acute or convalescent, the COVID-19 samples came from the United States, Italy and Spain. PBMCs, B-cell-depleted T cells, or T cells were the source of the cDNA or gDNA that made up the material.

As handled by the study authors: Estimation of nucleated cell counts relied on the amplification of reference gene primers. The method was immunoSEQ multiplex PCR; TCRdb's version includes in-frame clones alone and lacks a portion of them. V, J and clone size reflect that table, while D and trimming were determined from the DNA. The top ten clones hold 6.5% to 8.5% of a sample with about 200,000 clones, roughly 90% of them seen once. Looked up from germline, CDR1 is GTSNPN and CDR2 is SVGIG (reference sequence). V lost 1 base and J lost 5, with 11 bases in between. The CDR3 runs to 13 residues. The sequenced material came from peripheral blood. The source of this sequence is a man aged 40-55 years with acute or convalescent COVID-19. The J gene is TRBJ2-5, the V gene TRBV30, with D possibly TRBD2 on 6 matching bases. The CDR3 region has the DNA TGTGCCTGGAGTGGTGGGGGGTACGAGACCCAGTACTTC. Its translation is CAWSGGGYETQYF.